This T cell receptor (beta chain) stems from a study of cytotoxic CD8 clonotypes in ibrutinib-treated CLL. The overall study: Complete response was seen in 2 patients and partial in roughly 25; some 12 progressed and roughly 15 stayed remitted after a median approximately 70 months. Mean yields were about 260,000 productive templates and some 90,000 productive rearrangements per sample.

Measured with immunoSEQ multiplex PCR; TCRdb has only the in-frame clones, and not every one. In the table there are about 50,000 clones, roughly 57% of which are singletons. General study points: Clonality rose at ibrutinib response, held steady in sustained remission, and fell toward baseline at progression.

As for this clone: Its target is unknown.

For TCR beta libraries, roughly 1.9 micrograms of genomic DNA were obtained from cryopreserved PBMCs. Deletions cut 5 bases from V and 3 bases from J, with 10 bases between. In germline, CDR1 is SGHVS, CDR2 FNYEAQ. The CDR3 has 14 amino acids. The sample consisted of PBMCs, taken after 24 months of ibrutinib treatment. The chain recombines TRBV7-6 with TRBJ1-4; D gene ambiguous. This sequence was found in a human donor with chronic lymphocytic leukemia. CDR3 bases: TGTGCCAGCAGCCCACTCCTCGCTAATGAAAAACTGTTTTTT. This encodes CASSPLLANEKLFF.